Described below is a single T cell receptor beta chain sequence and its context. This clone came up once. Its binding antigen is unknown. Qualities for individual bases were not recorded, and no much larger clone is one base off. To sequence the TCRbeta CDR3 region, genomic DNA was isolated from the sorted cells. The immunoSEQ Assay was used for sequencing of TCRbeta CDR3 regions. TCRdb stores this immuneACCESS table with in-frame sequences only. Part of the clones is absent; in the studies checked, under half of the shortfall reflects unresolved V genes, and no reason is known for the rest. This sample is represented by nearly 80,000 clones; about 94% of them were singletons. The ten largest clones take up 8.5% to 10% of the sample. These data are taken from a study of OX40 agonist ivuxolimab in advanced cancers. With regard to the full study: Ivuxolimab was an agonistic, fully human IgG2 monoclonal antibody directed against OX40 (CD134), a costimulatory receptor. Intravenous ivuxolimab was administered to patients every 2 weeks at six dose levels: 0.01, 0.1, 0.3, 1.5, 3 and 10 mg/kg. Among the approximately 50 dose-escalation patients, about 20 had hepatocellular carcinoma, about 15 melanoma, 9 renal cell carcinoma and 9 head and neck cancer. The dose-escalation cohort was about 83% male with a mean age of approximately 60 years, ranging from roughly 20 to 80. Patients were allowed to have had prior anti-PD-1, anti-PD-L1 or anti-CTLA-4 therapy, and approximately 39% of the dose-escalation patients had been treated with checkpoint inhibitors. Partial responses occurred in three dose-escalation patients, of whom one had hepatocellular carcinoma and two had cutaneous melanoma. The point of sequencing TCRbeta in the periphery was to test whether ivuxolimab changed TCR sequence diversity and drove clonal T-cell expansion. The paper describes the monotherapy dose-escalation part (N of about 47 patients) of the phase I trial of ivuxolimab.

Patients with a history of autoimmune disease or receiving systemic immunosuppression were excluded from the trial. Peripheral blood for TCR sequencing was drawn from every dose cohort at baseline, at cycle 4 day 1 and at cycle 7 day 1. The samples were taken from a phase I, first-in-human, multicenter, open-label dose-escalation trial of ivuxolimab. Adults with locally advanced or metastatic head and neck squamous cell, hepatocellular, melanoma or renal cell carcinoma were enrolled in the trial. CD4+ and CD8+ T cells were sorted separately from peripheral blood before TCR sequencing. V and J are truncated by 4 bases and 2 bases respectively, leaving an intervening sequence of 14 bases. The CDR3, cysteine through phenylalanine, is 16 amino acids long. CDR3 DNA is the only sequence kept; it has 48 bases, read in frame from the first base. The germline V gene (reference sequence) supplies CDR1 SEHNR and CDR2 FQNEAQ.

Beyond this particular receptor, the publication reports: Low levels of normalized T-cell clonal expansion were also seen in some nonresponding patients. At doses from 0.1 to 3.0 mg/kg, clonal expansion was seen in both CD4+ and CD8+ blood T cells between baseline and week 6. After ivuxolimab, more expanded clones were found on average in CD8+ T cells than in CD4+ T cells. Antigen specificity was not determined for the clonally expanded peripheral T cells. In the 0.1-3.0 mg/kg groups, partial responders were among the patients with the lowest normalized peripheral clonal expansion, particularly in CD8+ T cells.

Here the sequenced sample was CD4+ or CD8+ T cells sorted from blood, taken in a trial of the OX40 agonist ivuxolimab. Recombination linked TRBV7-9 to TRBJ2-2; the D segment could be TRBD2, given 5 matching bases. This clonotype was sampled from an adult with an advanced solid tumor such as melanoma, head and neck, liver or kidney cancer. The DNA reads as follows: TGTGCCAGCAGCTCCCTCCGGGAAGGTAACACCGGGGAGCTGTTTTTT. This gives the protein CASSSLREGNTGELFF. Full variable domain (CDR3 extended with the reference TRBV7-9 and TRBJ2-2 proteins): DTGVSQNPRHKITKRGQNVTFRCDPISEHNRLYWYRQTLGQGPEFLTYFQNEAQLEKSRLLSDRFSAERPKGSFSTLEIQRTEQGDSAMYLCASSSLREGNTGELFFGEGSRLTVL.